This T cell receptor (beta chain) was obtained from a study of blood T cell repertoires in COVID-19. V was cut by 4 bases and J by 8 bases, with 11 bases left in between. This CDR3 is 13 amino acids long. Germline CDR1 is SGHTA and CDR2 is FQGNSA. Using immunoSEQ multiplex PCR, the repertoire was profiled, and TCRdb retains in-frame clones only, with some absent. Of a few hundred thousand clones listed, approximately 89% are singletons. This receptor was identified in an older woman who had recovered from COVID-19. Material for sequencing was PBMCs or T cells enriched from blood (not recorded which). This chain connects TRBV7-2 to TRBJ1-4; no reliable D call. CDR3 in DNA: TGTGCCAGCAGCTACCGCCGGAGAGAAAAACTGTTTTTT. Residues: CASSYRRREKLFF.